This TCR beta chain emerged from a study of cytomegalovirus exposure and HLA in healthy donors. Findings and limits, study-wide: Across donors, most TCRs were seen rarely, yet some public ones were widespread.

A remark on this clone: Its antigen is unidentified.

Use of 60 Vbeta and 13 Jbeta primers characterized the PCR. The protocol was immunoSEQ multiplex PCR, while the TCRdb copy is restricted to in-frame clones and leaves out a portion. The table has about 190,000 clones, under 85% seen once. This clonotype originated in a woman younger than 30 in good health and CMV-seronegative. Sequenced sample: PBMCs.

The chain's CDR3 is CAWRVDSSYEQYF. Written as DNA, the CDR3 is TGTGCCTGGAGGGTCGATAGCTCCTACGAGCAGTACTTC. This chain links TRBV30 with TRBJ2-7, with unresolved D. Trimming shortened V by 3 bases and J by 0 bases, and 9 bases separated the two germline ends. This CDR3 is 13 amino acids long. Germline CDR1 GTSNPN, CDR2 SVGIG (reference sequence).